Listed here are 29 T cell receptor beta chains from one sample, sequenced in a study of T cells in Graves' hyperthyroidism and ophthalmopathy. What was amplified from RNA transcripts were TCR beta CDR3 regions. HTBI primers drove first-round RT-PCR of the TCR CDR3. Each CDR3 protein gets one entry after TCRdb re-called the multiplex PCR reads with MiXCR. The sample records roughly 640,000 distinct CDR3 sequences, around 16% being singletons. Sequenced material: blood. The source of these receptors is a woman in her thirties or forties with Graves' ophthalmopathy.

This sequence joins TRBV12-3 or TRBV12-4 and TRBJ2-5; D not resolved. The V gene lost 3 bases and the J gene lost 5 bases, with 13 bases spanning the gap. The CDR3 runs 14 residues. DNA for the CDR3: TGTGCCAGCAGTTTTGGGGAAGGGCAGGAGACCCAGTACTTC. Residues: CASSFGEGQETQYF.

The chain joins TRBV15 to TRBJ1-1, with D unclear. Germline V lookup: CDR1 LNHNV, CDR2 YYDKDF (reference sequence). This CDR3 contains 15 residues. V was shortened by 0 bases and J by 8 bases, with 16 bases between the two germline ends. CDR3 coding DNA: TGTGCCACCAGCAGAGATTACCGGCAGGAATTGGAAGCTTTCTTT. It codes for CATSRDYRQELEAFF.

Many counts were recorded for this clonotype. The rearrangement joins TRBV18 to TRBJ2-3, with 7 bases identical to TRBD2. The V segment lost 2 bases and the J segment 2 bases; nucleotides outside the gene matches: 1. The CDR3 length is 14 residues. Germline CDR1 is KGHSH and CDR2 is LQKENI. The CDR3 sequence is CASSPGTNTDTQYF. CDR3 nucleotides: TGTGCCAGCTCACCAGGGACTAACACAGATACGCAGTATTTT.

This clonotype was observed at least ten times. V usage is TRBV18 and J usage is TRBJ2-1; TRBD2 agrees at 12 bases. V shed 2 bases and J 7 bases; nucleotides not matched to a gene: 3. CDR1 is KGHSH and CDR2 is LQKENI in the germline V gene. CDR3 size: 15 residues. Here the CDR3 DNA reads TGTGCCAGCTCACCAAGGACTAGCGGGGCTAATGAGCAGTTCTTC. This encodes CASSPRTSGANEQFF.

The chain has TRBV18 and TRBJ2-7; 9 bases fit TRBD1. The junction had 11 bases not matched to a gene; V was cut back by 3 bases and J by 5 bases. The CDR3 has 16 residues. In germline, CDR1 is KGHSH, CDR2 LQKENI. The chain's CDR3 is CASSPAPGQGADEQYF. The CDR3 DNA sequence: TGTGCCAGCTCACCTGCTCCGGGACAGGGTGCCGACGAGCAGTACTTC.

This clonotype appeared many times. CDR3 in DNA: TGTGCCTGGACCCGAAGTGCCGGACACGCAGATACGCAGTATTTT. It encodes CAWTRSAGHADTQYF. V and J are TRBV30 and TRBJ2-3; D might be TRBD1 (5 bases). V lost 4 bases and J lost 4, with 18 bases in between. The CDR3 runs 15 residues. Per germline, CDR1 GTSNPN and CDR2 SVGIG (reference sequence).

This chain connects TRBV29-1 to TRBJ2-3; TRBD1 aligns across 9 bases. CDR3 length equals 16 residues. J gave up 2 bases and V 6 bases, and 12 bases lay outside the gene matches. Germline loops: CDR1 SQVTM, CDR2 ANQGSEA. CDR3 residues: CSVTGTGTPFTDTQYF. CDR3 coding DNA: TGCAGCGTAACCGGGACAGGGACTCCTTTCACAGATACGCAGTATTTT.

The chain employs TRBV7-6 and TRBJ2-7; D call uncertain. The CDR3 is 13 amino acids. V was shortened by 3 bases and J by 3 bases, with 9 bases between the two germline ends. In germline, CDR1 is SGHVS, CDR2 FNYEAQ. In DNA form, the CDR3 reads TGTGCCAGCAGCTTGGATTATTTCTACGAGCAGTACTTC. It encodes CASSLDYFYEQYF.

The chain has TRBV5-1 and TRBJ2-3; weak D call: TRBD2 (6 bases). V lost 5 bases to trimming and J lost 0 bases, with 13 bases between them. CDR1 SGHRS and CDR2 YFSETQ come from the germline V gene. CDR3 length: 15 residues. CDR3 sequence reads: CASRIVGTSTDTQYF. CDR3 sequence (DNA): TGCGCCAGCAGAATCGTTGGGACTAGCACAGATACGCAGTATTTT.

The chain recombines TRBV3-1 with TRBJ1-2; tentatively, D is TRBD1 (6 bases). Trimming took off 4 bases at V and 7 bases at J, with 19 bases between the two ends. Per the germline V gene, CDR1 is LGHDT and CDR2 is YNNKEL (reference sequence). CDR3 length equals 15 residues. This CDR3 reads CASSLSGGADSGYTF. The CDR3 region has the DNA TGTGCCAGCAGCCTATCCGGGGGGGCTGACAGTGGCTACACCTTC.

This clonotype was found many times. The chain has TRBV6-2 or TRBV6-3 and TRBJ1-6; D might be TRBD1 (5 bases). Trimming shortened V by 6 bases and J by 13 bases, and 22 bases separated the two germline ends. Germline CDR1 reads MNHEY; CDR2 reads SVGEGT. The CDR3 runs to 15 residues. The chain's CDR3 is CASSQLGTDRRPLHF. CDR3 nucleotides: TGTGCCAGCAGCCAACTAGGGACGGACCGACGCCCCCTCCACTTT.

The sample holds a few counts of this clonotype. Just one base apart from a much larger clone, this may be a read error. The chain has TRBV5-1 and TRBJ2-7; TRBD2 might be the D (6 bases). Trimming stripped 4 bases from V and 6 bases from J, with 20 bases between. The CDR3 runs to 15 residues. Germline V gene sequence: CDR1 SGHRS, CDR2 YFSETQ. In DNA form, the CDR3 reads TGCGCCAGCAGCCAATCGATCGGGGACGGGGGCGAGCAGTACTTC. Translating gives CASSQSIGDGGEQYF.

J is TRBJ1-1 and V is TRBV10-3; D possibly corresponds to TRBD1 (6 bases). Trimming cost V 3 bases and J 3 bases, with 8 bases left between them. Per the germline V gene, CDR1 is ENHRY and CDR2 is SYGVKD. This CDR3 is built from 13 residues. The CDR3 region is CAISDTGYTEAFF. The CDR3 nucleotides read TGTGCCATCAGTGATACAGGGTACACTGAAGCTTTCTTT.

This clonotype was detected a few times. V gene TRBV6-1 combines with J gene TRBJ2-3; 14 positions agree with TRBD2. Germline V gene data show CDR1 as MNHNS and CDR2 as SASEGT. This CDR3 spans 19 amino acids. The V and J ends lost 5 bases and 3 bases, in that order; junction bases with no gene match: 13. In DNA, the CDR3 is TGTGCCAGCAGTACCCAGTCCGGGACTAGCGGGGGCCGGACAGATACGCAGTATTTT. Its translation: CASSTQSGTSGGRTDTQYF.

At least ten counts were recorded for this clonotype. The gene calls are TRBV28 and TRBJ2-7; 7 bases fit TRBD1. Germline CDR1 and CDR2: MDHEN and SYDVKM. This CDR3 comprises 15 residues. The V and J ends lost 6 bases and 4 bases, in that order; junction bases with no gene match: 12. The DNA of the CDR3 is TGTGCCAGCAGCATCATCGGGACAGAATCTTACGAGCAGTACTTC. Translation gives CASSIIGTESYEQYF.

This sequence joins TRBV5-1 and TRBJ2-5; D perhaps matches TRBD1 (5 bases). This CDR3 spans 14 amino acids. Trimming pared 2 bases from V and 5 bases from J, leaving 13 bases between. In germline, CDR1 is SGHRS, CDR2 YFSETQ. CDR3 DNA: TGCGCCAGCAGCTTAGGGGCAGCCACGGAGACCCAGTACTTC. The encoded protein is CASSLGAATETQYF.

This clonotype was seen at least ten times. The chain employs TRBV28 and TRBJ2-7; 16 bases agree with TRBD2. The germline V gene has CDR1 MDHEN and CDR2 SYDVKM. J gave up 6 bases and V 4 bases, and 3 bases lay outside the gene matches. The CDR3 runs 15 residues. CDR3 sequence: CASSSGLAGGSEQYF. CDR3 DNA: TGTGCCAGCAGTTCGGGACTAGCGGGAGGGAGCGAGCAGTACTTC.

CDR3 region: CASSPLAGAATGELFF. CDR3 sequence (DNA): TGTGCCAGCAGCCCGCTAGCGGGAGCCGCCACCGGGGAGCTGTTTTTT. V usage is TRBV3-1 and J usage is TRBJ2-2; 10 nucleotides match TRBD2. After removal of 4 bases from V and 4 bases from J, the junction contained 6 bases not matched to a gene. The germline V gene has CDR1 LGHDT and CDR2 YNNKEL (reference sequence). CDR3 length equals 16 residues.

There are a few counts of this clonotype. This sequence joins TRBV5-1 and TRBJ2-1; D is unresolved. Trimming took 5 bases from V and 8 from J, leaving 8 bases between them. Germline lookup yields CDR1 SGHRS and CDR2 YFSETQ. This CDR3 has 11 residues. CDR3 sequence reads: CASRGSYEQFF. Here the CDR3 DNA reads TGCGCCAGCAGAGGCAGTTATGAGCAGTTCTTC.

This clonotype was counted many times. The chain couples TRBV12-3 or TRBV12-4 to TRBJ1-5; TRBD1 agrees at 8 bases. The length of the CDR3 is 11 residues. J lost 13 bases, V lost 5 bases, and 4 bases had no gene match. In DNA, the CDR3 is TGTGCCAGCAGTACAGGGACAGGTCAGCATTTT. It encodes CASSTGTGQHF.

This clonotype was recorded a few times. The chain joins TRBV11-2 to TRBJ2-1, with 8 bases fitting TRBD2. Trimming took 1 base from V and 12 from J; bases not matched to a gene: 5. The CDR3 has 13 residues. Germline CDR1 and CDR2: SGHAT and FQNNGV. CDR3 bases: TGTGCCAGCAGCTTAGGGGGTCTAGCGGGGCAGTTCTTC. This gives the protein CASSLGGLAGQFF.

The chain joins TRBV4-2 to TRBJ2-1, with D perhaps TRBD2 (5 bases). CDR3 size: 17 residues. Germline CDR1 and CDR2: LGHNA and YNFKEQ. Trimming pared 1 base from V and 6 bases from J, leaving 19 bases between. CDR3 DNA sequence: TGTGCCAGCAGCCAAGCCCCGGGATTGGGCTCGGCCAATGAGCAGTTCTTC. This gives the protein CASSQAPGLGSANEQFF.

This clonotype was detected only a few times. This chain uses TRBV20-1 with TRBJ2-1, with TRBD1 as a possible D gene (5 bases). The V gene lost 7 bases and the J gene lost 5 bases, with 15 bases spanning the gap. Germline V gene data show CDR1 as DFQATT and CDR2 as SNEGSKA (reference sequence). This CDR3 contains 13 residues. This CDR3 reads CSVSTGQNNEQFF. The CDR3 DNA sequence: TGCAGTGTTTCCACCGGACAAAACAATGAGCAGTTCTTC.

This clonotype was observed at least ten times. This chain links TRBV3-1 with TRBJ1-1; D is perhaps TRBD1 (6 bases). Germline loops: CDR1 LGHDT, CDR2 YNNKEL (reference sequence). There are 13 residues in the CDR3. Deletions cut 1 base from V and 7 bases from J, with 10 bases between. The CDR3 loop reads CASSQGGGIEAFF. The CDR3 coding sequence is TGTGCCAGCAGCCAAGGAGGGGGTATTGAAGCTTTCTTT. Full variable domain (remainder filled in from reference TRBV3-1 and TRBJ1-1): DTAVSQTPKYLVTQMGNDKSIKCEQNLGHDTMYWYKQDSKKFLKIMFSYNNKELIINETVPNRFSPKSPDKAHLNLHINSLELGDSAVYFCASSQGGGIEAFFGQGTRLTVV.

This rearrangement joins TRBV6-1 to TRBJ2-7, with 11 positions matching TRBD1. Trimming at V came to 5 bases and at J to 3 bases, leaving 6 bases not matched to a gene. Germline assignment: CDR1 MNHNS and CDR2 SASEGT. This CDR3 region has 15 residues. Here the CDR3 DNA reads TGTGCCAGCAGTCCTGGACAGGGGGCCGGCTACGAGCAGTACTTC. Encoded protein: CASSPGQGAGYEQYF.

The V gene is TRBV5-1, the J gene TRBJ1-1, with D perhaps TRBD1 (5 bases). The germline V gene has CDR1 SGHRS and CDR2 YFSETQ. V dropped 0 bases and J dropped 1 base, with 7 bases sitting between them. There are 14 residues in the CDR3. CDR3 sequence: CASSLEGSNTEAFF. The CDR3 DNA reads as TGCGCCAGCAGCTTGGAGGGGTCGAACACTGAAGCTTTCTTT.

This clonotype was detected many times. The chain employs TRBV20-1 and TRBJ1-5; TRBD1 matches at 7 bases. Germline trimming cut 3 bases from V and 7 bases from J; bases unmatched to any gene: 9. CDR1 and CDR2 from the germline V gene are DFQATT and SNEGSKA (reference sequence). The CDR3 totals 14 residues. The CDR3 sequence: CSARETGLMQPQHF. DNA for the CDR3: TGCAGTGCTAGGGAGACAGGGCTAATGCAGCCCCAGCATTTT.

This clonotype was recorded many times. The genes are TRBV12-3 or TRBV12-4 and TRBJ2-5; unclear D gene. Between the trimmed V and J ends, which lost 5 bases and 1 base, there was a span of 14 bases. The CDR3 totals 15 residues. The CDR3 loop is CASSQRPIRQETQYF. CDR3 DNA sequence: TGTGCCAGCAGTCAGAGACCAATTCGCCAAGAGACCCAGTACTTC.

This clonotype was seen at least ten times. The chain employs TRBV27 and TRBJ1-5, with a possible D match to TRBD1 (5 bases). The germline V gene has CDR1 MNHEY and CDR2 SMNVEV (reference sequence). The CDR3 length is 17 residues. Trimming stripped 5 bases from V and 0 bases from J, with 17 bases between. CDR3 sequence reads: CASSPTGRGYSNQPQHF. CDR3 nucleotide sequence: TGTGCCAGCAGTCCAACGGGGCGAGGGTATAGCAATCAGCCCCAGCATTTT.